The sequence of this T cell receptor beta chain was determined in a study of shared clonotypes between healthy human individuals (TCRdb year 2020). Study-wide context: The cohort comprised two women and a few men aged 18 to 49 years. For each donor, CD4 naive and CD4 memory were each run on three plates, CD8 naive on two plates, and CD8 memory on one plate. Each donor's leukapheresis produced roughly between about 0.8 and 10 billion PBMCs. The study deeply sequenced blood TCR repertoires of five healthy adults to estimate repertoire size and the extent of clonotype sharing between individuals. To increase sequencing depth and limit assay-specific biases, different laboratories used diverse techniques to prepare libraries and sequence TCR repertoires.

Concerning this clone: What antigen it recognizes has not been identified. Per-nucleotide qualities are absent, and no much larger clonotype sits a single base away.

Using the deep immunoSEQ assay, TCR CDR3 regions were amplified from genomic DNA by multiplex PCR. Extracted genomic DNA from each cell subset was spread evenly across all wells of several immunoSEQ 96-well plates, with each plate serving as a replicate. For sorted subsets, approximately 210 ng of genomic DNA, equivalent to 25,000 to 35,000 T cell genomes, went into each replicate PCR. Purified libraries were quantified with a Qubit 3.0 fluorometer, sized on a Bioanalyzer 2100, and re-quantified with the KAPA Library Quantification kit. Each immunoSEQ 96-well plate was sequenced on its own single-read 150-cycle Illumina NextSeq 550 flow cell. Per the original workflow: Because only junctional sequences without quality scores were contained in the immunoSEQ output, filtering matching that applied to full-length reads could not be performed. To assign V/J genes and CDR3, sequences were annotated using PyIR, a Python wrapper for IgBLAST v1.9, with IMGT germline references. Reads with weak V/J assignments (E-value above 1e-6), missing CDR3, stop codons, out-of-frame junctions, or ambiguous translated residues were removed. A V3J clonotype was defined by an identical inferred V gene, J gene, and CDR3 amino acid sequence. The percentage overlap between two repertoires was calculated by dividing the number of shared unique clonotypes by the size of the smaller repertoire. Richness of each repertoire was evaluated using RTK rarefaction, the Chao1 estimator, and Recon v2.1 estimates of unobserved clonotypes. Generation probabilities for all TCRbeta clonotypes obtained by the gDNA method from several donors were computed using OLGA. TCRdb mirrors the immuneACCESS table, restricted to in-frame sequences. Some clones are absent from its copies; in checked studies, under half trace to an unresolved V gene, and the reason for the others is unknown. D and trimming come from the DNA, and the V and J calls and clone size come from that table. The sample yields over 1.5 million clones; approximately 98% were counted once. Around 0.45% of the sample goes to the ten largest clones.

Paper-wide results and their limitations: Compared with non-shared clonotypes, the clonotypes found in all four sorted-subset donors had higher generation probabilities. Because the study included only a small number of donors, the genetic and exposure-history diversity represented was limited. Even with the large sequencing depth, rarefaction of the sorted-subset datasets indicated that sequencing was incomplete. Sampling was restricted to blood, and TCR repertoires in tissues likely differ from the TCR repertoires found in blood. Pairwise subsampling indicated that sequencing depth was expected to affect the degree of clonotype sharing among donors. Around 5% of naive CD4, 3.5% of naive CD8, approximately 2.2% of memory CD4, and about 0.4% of memory CD8 clonotypes were shared across several donors. Naive subsets generally had larger estimated clonotype richness than memory subsets did.

The donors were healthy, HIV-negative adults who had no recently reported acute infections or vaccinations. Only Caucasian adults living in Nashville, Tennessee, USA were represented among the donors. Magnetic negative selection was used to enrich CD4+ T cells, after which naive cells were positively selected on CD45RA and the negative fraction became the memory subset. After blood collection by leukapheresis, PBMCs were isolated using Ficoll-Histopaque density gradient centrifugation and then cryopreserved in the vapor phase of liquid nitrogen. Analytical flow cytometry was used to check the purity and quantity of each magnetically sorted T cell population. Genomic DNA was isolated from each sorted fraction and quantified by UV absorbance on a Nanodrop 2000c. The CDR3, cysteine through phenylalanine, is 13 amino acids long. This entry keeps only the CDR3 DNA: 39 bases, framed from base 1. V loses 3 bases of germline sequence and J loses 8 bases, and the interval between the two ends is 13 bases. Taken from the germline V gene, the CDR1 and CDR2 loops are MDHEN and SYDVKM.

This sequence uses TRBV28 and TRBJ1-2; the D gene is perhaps TRBD1, on 5 matching bases. Input material: naive CD4+ T cells sorted from blood. The cell subset or site label here, explained by the study, means: CD45RA+ positively selected. The source of this sequence is a man aged 25 to 40 in good health. The bases are TGTGCCAGCAGTTTTCTCAGGGAACAAGGCTACACCTTC. This sequence encodes CASSFLREQGYTF.